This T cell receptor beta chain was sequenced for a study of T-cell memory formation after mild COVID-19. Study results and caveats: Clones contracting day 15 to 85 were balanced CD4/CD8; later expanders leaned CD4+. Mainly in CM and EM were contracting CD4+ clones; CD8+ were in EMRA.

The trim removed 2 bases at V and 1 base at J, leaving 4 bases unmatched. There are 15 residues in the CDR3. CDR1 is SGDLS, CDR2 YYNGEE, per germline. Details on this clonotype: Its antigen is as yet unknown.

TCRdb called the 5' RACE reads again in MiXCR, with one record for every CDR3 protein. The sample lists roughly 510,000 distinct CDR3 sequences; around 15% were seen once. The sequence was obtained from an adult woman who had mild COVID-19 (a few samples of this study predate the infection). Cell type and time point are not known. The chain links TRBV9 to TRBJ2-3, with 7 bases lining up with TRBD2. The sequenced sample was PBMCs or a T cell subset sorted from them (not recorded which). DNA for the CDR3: TGTGCCAGCAGCGTGGGCGGGGGTCGCACAGATACGCAGTATTTT. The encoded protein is CASSVGGGRTDTQYF.